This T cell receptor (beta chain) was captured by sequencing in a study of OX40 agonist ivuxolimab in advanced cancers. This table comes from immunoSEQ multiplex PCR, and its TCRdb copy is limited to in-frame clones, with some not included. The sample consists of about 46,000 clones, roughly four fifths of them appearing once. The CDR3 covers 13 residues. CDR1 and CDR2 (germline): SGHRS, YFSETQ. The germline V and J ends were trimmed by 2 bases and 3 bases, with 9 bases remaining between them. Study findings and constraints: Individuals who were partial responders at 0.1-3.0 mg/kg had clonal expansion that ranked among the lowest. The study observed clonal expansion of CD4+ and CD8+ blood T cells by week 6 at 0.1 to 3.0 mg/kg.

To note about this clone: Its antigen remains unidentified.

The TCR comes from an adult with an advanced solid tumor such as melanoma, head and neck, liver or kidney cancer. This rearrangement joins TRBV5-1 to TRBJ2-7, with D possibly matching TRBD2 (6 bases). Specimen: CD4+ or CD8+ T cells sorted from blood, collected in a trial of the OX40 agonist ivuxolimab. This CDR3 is CASSFVGGYEQYF. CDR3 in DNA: TGCGCCAGCAGCTTTGTGGGGGGCTACGAGCAGTACTTC.